Sequencing of this T cell receptor (beta chain) was carried out in a study of human T cells and chemical hapten exposure. For the study at large: An approximately 2 cm by approximately 2 cm inner upper arm patch received 2% DPC for sensitization.

Time point here: patch test 1, 2 weeks after DPC sensitization. Treatment defined: therapeutic diphenylcyclopropenone sensitization with weekly scalp DPC. In TCRdb, the RACE reads were re-called with MiXCR into one record per CDR3 protein. The sample comprises about 340,000 distinct CDR3 sequences, about 7% of which are singletons, and roughly 7.9% rests with the top ten. Germline trimming cut 6 bases from V and 2 bases from J; bases unmatched to any gene: 5. Germline V gene data show CDR1 as MNHNY and CDR2 as SVGAGI (reference sequence). This CDR3 is 14 amino acids long. This rearrangement joins TRBV6-6 to TRBJ1-2, with TRBD1 matching 8 bases. The clonotype comes from a woman under 30 with alopecia areata. Some clones in this sample may be carry-over from other donors' samples. The material sequenced was whole blood, taken in connection with sensitization to the hapten diphenylcyclopropenone (DPC). The CDR3 spells CASSRRTGNYGYTF. The CDR3 region has the DNA TGTGCCAGCAGCCGCCGGACAGGGAACTATGGCTACACCTTC.